The present entry profiles one TCR beta chain with its context. According to the study, TCR beta libraries were built with iRepertoire HTBI primers and CDR3-region Arm-PCR. From the multiplex PCR reads, TCRdb called clonotypes with MiXCR, one entry per CDR3 protein. The sample has approximately 500,000 distinct CDR3 sequences, roughly 21% seen once; the top ten hold 7% to 9%. As for time point: persistent/refractory GD, antithyroid drugs over 5 years with positive TRAb. Extracted RNA from PBMCs served as the source of the TCR library. The sample comes from a study of regulatory T cells in long-lasting Graves disease. The V gene's germline CDR1 is GTSNPN and CDR2 SVGIG (reference sequence). Germline trimming cut 3 bases from V and 5 bases from J; bases unmatched to any gene: 8. This CDR3 has 14 residues.

The rearrangement uses TRBV30 and TRBJ2-7, with 9 positions matching TRBD1. This sequence was found in a female donor with Graves disease. Sequencing was performed on peripheral blood mononuclear cells (PBMCs), taken when the disease was refractory, from a patient treated with antithyroid drugs. The CDR3 bases are TGTGCCTGGAGGGGACAGGGAGGCATCAACGAGCAGTACTTC. Residues: CAWRGQGGINEQYF.